Listed below are T cell receptor beta chains from one sample, sequenced in a study of blood T cell repertoires in COVID-19. Clones were sequenced by immunoSEQ multiplex PCR, and TCRdb holds only the in-frame ones, with some missing. The sample records hundreds of thousands of clones, roughly 90% being singletons. The sample consisted of peripheral blood. The receptors shown here come from a man younger than 35 with COVID-19, enrolled during active disease. CDR3s include the opening cysteine and the closing phenylalanine or tryptophan. Fields, in order: clone size, V gene, D gene, J gene, CDR3 DNA, CDR3 protein. The D gene is left open where the match is weak. Clone size, where shown, is once, few, many, or a class for clones that have expanded.

>NA|TRBV7-9|NA|TRBJ1-2
TGTGCCAGCAGCGGGGGGAGCCACCAACTCGACTATGGCTACACCTTC
CASSGGSHQLDYGYTF
>NA|TRBV5-1|TRBD1|TRBJ1-1
TGCGCCAGCAGCCCGACACAGGGGGTAAACACTGAAGCTTTCTTT
CASSPTQGVNTEAFF
>NA|TRBV12-3/TRBV12-4|NA|TRBJ1-2
TGTGCCAGCAGTTTAGACAGTGACTATGGCTACACCTTC
CASSLDSDYGYTF
>NA|TRBV13|NA|TRBJ2-2
TGTGCCAGCAGCCGGAGCGCCACCGGGGAGCTGTTTTTT
CASSRSATGELFF
>NA|TRBV5-1|NA|TRBJ1-1
TGCGCCAGCAGCTTGGTTAGTGGACAGATTAACACTGAAGCTTTCTTT
CASSLVSGQINTEAFF
>NA|TRBV18|TRBD1|TRBJ2-1
TGTGCCAGCTCACAACGACAGGGTTTAAAAGGTGAGCAGTTCTTC
CASSQRQGLKGEQFF
>NA|TRBV2|TRBD2|TRBJ2-3
TGTGCCAGCAGTTGGAGTAGCGGGAGGGCCGGGGGCACAGATACGCAGTATTTT
CASSWSSGRAGGTDTQYF
>few|TRBV7-9|NA|TRBJ2-1
TGTGCCAGCAGCCTTATCCAGGAGCAGTTCTTC
CASSLIQEQFF
>NA|TRBV19|NA|TRBJ2-1
TGTGCCAGTAGTACCTATGGGGCGTCCGGCGATGAGCAGTTCTTC
CASSTYGASGDEQFF
>NA|TRBV3-1/TRBV3-2|TRBD1|TRBJ1-2
TGTGCCAGCAGCACCGGGACAGGGGACTATGGCTACACCTTC
CASSTGTGDYGYTF
>NA|TRBV30|TRBD2|TRBJ2-2
TGTGCCTGGAGCCTAGGAGCGGGAGGTTCCGGGGAGCTGTTTTTT
CAWSLGAGGSGELFF
>once|TRBV10-3|NA|TRBJ2-3
TGTGCCATCAGTGAGTGGTCAGGCGTCACAGATACGCAGTATTTT
CAISEWSGVTDTQYF
>few|TRBV5-1|NA|TRBJ2-7
TGCGCCAGCAGCCGAGAAGGGAGCTCCTACGAGCAGTACTTC
CASSREGSSYEQYF
>NA|TRBV18|TRBD2|TRBJ2-7
TGTGCCAGCTCTCCAACTGAAGCGGGGGGCGCATACGAGCAGTACTTC
CASSPTEAGGAYEQYF
>NA|TRBV11-2|TRBD1|TRBJ2-1
TGTGCCAGCAGCCTCCTGACAGGGCGCTACAATGAGCAGTTCTTC
CASSLLTGRYNEQFF
>NA|TRBV24-1|NA|TRBJ2-3
TGTGCCACCAGTGATTTAGAGGGCGTCGGGACAGATACGCAGTATTTT
CATSDLEGVGTDTQYF
>NA|TRBV7-9|TRBD1|TRBJ1-4
TGTGCCAGCAGCGGGACAGGGAATAATGAAAAACTGTTTTTT
CASSGTGNNEKLFF
>NA|TRBV7-8|NA|TRBJ2-5
TGTGCCAGCAGCTATACAGCAGAAGAGACCCAGTACTTC
CASSYTAEETQYF
>once|TRBV21-1|NA|TRBJ1-1
TGTGCCAGCAGCAAAGGGGGCAGGGGGATGAACACTGAAGCTTTCTTT
CASSKGGRGMNTEAFF
>NA|TRBV10-2|TRBD1|TRBJ1-5
TGCGCCAGCAGACCCTTTACAGGGGCGGAGCCCCAGCATTTT
CASRPFTGAEPQHF
>NA|TRBV5-1|TRBD1|TRBJ2-7
TGCGCCAGCAGCCCGGAAAACAGGGGCCCGGCTTACGAGCAGTACTTC
CASSPENRGPAYEQYF
>NA|TRBV7-8|NA|TRBJ2-1
TGTGCCAGCAGCCTAGGACTGGCCCCACTAAACAATGAGCAGTTCTTC
CASSLGLAPLNNEQFF
>NA|TRBV21-1|NA|TRBJ2-7
TGTGCCAGCAGCAAAGAGGGGTGGGACTCCTACGAGCAGTACTTC
CASSKEGWDSYEQYF
>few|TRBV5-1|NA|TRBJ2-1
TGCGCCAGCAGCTTTTCACGGGGGATAAATGAGCAGTTCTTC
CASSFSRGINEQFF
>NA|TRBV7-8|TRBD2|TRBJ2-3
TGTGCCAGCAGCTCGGGACTAGCGGGAGGTCTTAGCACAGATACGCAGTATTTT
CASSSGLAGGLSTDTQYF
>NA|TRBV6-5|NA|TRBJ2-5
TGTGCCAGCAGTTATGGCCATGGAGGGAGTCCAGGGACCCAGTACTTC
CASSYGHGGSPGTQYF
>NA|TRBV4-1|NA|TRBJ2-7
TGCGCCAGCAGCCAAGCCGTAACAGAGGGAGGCGAGCAGTACTTC
CASSQAVTEGGEQYF
>NA|TRBV4-2|NA|TRBJ2-1
TGTGCCAGCAGCCAAGATTCCACTAGCAGCATCGGTGAGCAGTTCTTC
CASSQDSTSSIGEQFF
>few|TRBV6-5|TRBD1|TRBJ1-5
TGTGCCAGCAGTTGGACAGGAACGAATCAGCCCCAGCATTTT
CASSWTGTNQPQHF
>few|TRBV2|NA|TRBJ1-2
TGTGCCAGCAGTGTTGGGGGGAACTATGGCTACACCTTC
CASSVGGNYGYTF
>once|TRBV4-1|TRBD2|TRBJ2-6
TGCGCCAGCAGCCAAGGGAAACTAGCGGGTTACTCTGGGGCCAACGTCCTGACTTTC
CASSQGKLAGYSGANVLTF
>NA|TRBV2|NA|TRBJ2-7
TGTGCCAGCAGTCCGCTAGTAGGAGCGTACGAGCAGTACTTC
CASSPLVGAYEQYF
>NA|TRBV5-1|NA|TRBJ2-5
TGCGCCAGCAGCCAAGAGGGGGGGCAAGAGACCCAGTACTTC
CASSQEGGQETQYF
>NA|TRBV5-1|TRBD2|TRBJ2-1
TGCGCCAGCAGCCGTGGGACTAGCGGGATCAATGAGCAGTTCTTC
CASSRGTSGINEQFF
>NA|TRBV13|NA|TRBJ2-5
TGTGCCAGCAGCTCTCGACAGAACCAAGAGACCCAGTACTTC
CASSSRQNQETQYF
>NA|TRBV19|NA|TRBJ2-1
TGTGCCAGTACCAGGGTGGGTGTAGATGAGCAGTTCTTC
CASTRVGVDEQFF
>NA|TRBV3-1/TRBV3-2|TRBD2|TRBJ2-1
TGTGCCAGCAGCCAGGGCGGGAGGGTCAATGAGCAGTTCTTC
CASSQGGRVNEQFF
>NA|TRBV3-1/TRBV3-2|NA|TRBJ2-1
TGTGCCAGCAGCCAGGAGGATTTACCTTCTCGGGGTTTGGAGCAGTTCTTC
CASSQEDLPSRGLEQFF
>NA|TRBV25-1|NA|TRBJ1-6
TGTGCCAGCAGTGACCGAACAGGGTTGTCTTCACCCCTCCACTTT
CASSDRTGLSSPLHF
>few|TRBV13|NA|TRBJ2-7
TGTGCCAGCAGCCCGACGGGGAACGAGCAGTACTTC
CASSPTGNEQYF
>NA|TRBV7-3|NA|TRBJ1-2
TGTGCCAGCAGCTTAACAGGGGAGGCCTATGGCTACACCTTC
CASSLTGEAYGYTF
>once|TRBV10-1|TRBD1|TRBJ2-7
TGCGCCAGCAGGTCCGGGACAGGGGGCAACGAGCAGTACTTC
CASRSGTGGNEQYF
>NA|TRBV7-9|NA|TRBJ2-7
TGTGCCAGCAGCTTAGTGGGCAGCTCCTACGAGCAGTACTTC
CASSLVGSSYEQYF
>NA|TRBV28|NA|TRBJ2-1
TGTGCCAGCACCCGAAGAGGCACCTCCTACAATGAGCAGTTCTTC
CASTRRGTSYNEQFF
>once|TRBV4-1|NA|TRBJ1-3
TGCGCCAGCAGCCAGGACTTTTCCCTTTCTGGAAACACCATATATTTT
CASSQDFSLSGNTIYF
>few|TRBV4-2|NA|TRBJ2-1
TGTGCCAGCAGCCCCTTCGGTTACAATGAGCAGTTCTTC
CASSPFGYNEQFF
>NA|TRBV9|NA|TRBJ1-2
TGTGCCAGCAGCGGTGGAGGTCGAGGGGCGGGGTATGGCTACACCTTC
CASSGGGRGAGYGYTF
>NA|TRBV12-3/TRBV12-4|NA|TRBJ1-1
TGTGCCAGCAGTCCCAGGGTAGCCACTGAAGCTTTCTTT
CASSPRVATEAFF
>NA|TRBV1|NA|TRBJ2-1
TGCACCAGCAGCCAAGTGACAGGGAAGGATCCGGGAATACGGGATGAGCAGTTCTTC
CTSSQVTGKDPGIRDEQFF
>NA|TRBV30|NA|TRBJ1-3
TGTGCCTGGAGGGAGTCTGGAAACACCATATATTTT
CAWRESGNTIYF
>NA|TRBV6-5|TRBD1|TRBJ1-1
TGTGCCAGCAGACGACAGGGGTATGGGGGAGCTTTCTTT
CASRRQGYGGAFF
>NA|TRBV15|NA|TRBJ2-3
TGTGCCACCAGCAGAGAGATTGCGGGGCAGTACGGGGAGAATTCAGATACGCAGTATTTT
CATSREIAGQYGENSDTQYF
>NA|TRBV19|TRBD1|TRBJ2-7
TGTGCCAGTAGATCTCAGACAGGGAGCAACTACGAGCAGTACTTC
CASRSQTGSNYEQYF
>NA|TRBV9|NA|TRBJ1-3
TGTGCCAGCAGCGTAGGGACTCGGAGTTTATTTGGCGGGGAGCGGACTGGAAACACCATATATTTT
CASSVGTRSLFGGERTGNTIYF